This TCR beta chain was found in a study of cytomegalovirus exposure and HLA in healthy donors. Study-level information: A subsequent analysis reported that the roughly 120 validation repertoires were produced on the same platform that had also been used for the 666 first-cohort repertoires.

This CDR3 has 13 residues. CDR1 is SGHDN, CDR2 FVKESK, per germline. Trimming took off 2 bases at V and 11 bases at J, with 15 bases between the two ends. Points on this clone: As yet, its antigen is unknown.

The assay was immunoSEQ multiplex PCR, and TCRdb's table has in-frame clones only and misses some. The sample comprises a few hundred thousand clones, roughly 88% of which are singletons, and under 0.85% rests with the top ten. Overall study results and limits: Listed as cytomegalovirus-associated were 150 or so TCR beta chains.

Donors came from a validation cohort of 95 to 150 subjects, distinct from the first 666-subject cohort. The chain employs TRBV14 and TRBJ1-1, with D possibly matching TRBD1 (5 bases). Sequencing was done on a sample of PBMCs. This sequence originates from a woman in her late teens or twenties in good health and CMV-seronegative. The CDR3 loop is CASSQLRDGMAFF. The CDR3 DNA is TGTGCCAGCAGCCAACTGCGGGACGGGATGGCTTTCTTT.